Listed here are 9 T cell receptor beta chains from one sample, sequenced in a study of blood T cell repertoires in COVID-19. Sequencing used immunoSEQ multiplex PCR; TCRdb keeps in-frame clones, though not all of them. The top ten hold more than 9.5% of the sample, which has roughly 150,000 clones, around 81% seen once. What was sequenced was peripheral blood. All receptors come from a man aged 55-75 years with active or convalescent COVID-19.

V and J are TRBV7-9 and TRBJ1-2, with TRBD1 as a possible D gene (6 bases). This CDR3 spans 15 amino acids. V shed 4 bases and J shed 4 bases, with 16 bases lying between them. Germline V gene sequence: CDR1 SEHNR, CDR2 FQNEAQ (reference sequence). CDR3 DNA sequence: TGTGCCAGCAGCTCGTACATAACAGGGAGCTATGGCTACACCTTC. Translated: CASSSYITGSYGYTF.

This chain joins TRBV24-1 and TRBJ2-3; 7 bases line up with TRBD1. The germline gives CDR1 KGHDR, CDR2 SFDVKD. The junction had 3 bases not matched to a gene; V was cut back by 5 bases and J by 2 bases. The CDR3 has 14 amino acids. CDR3 protein: CATSADRFTDTQYF. CDR3 DNA: TGTGCCACCAGTGCGGACAGGTTCACAGATACGCAGTATTTT.

The rearrangement links TRBV18 to TRBJ2-7; D remains unclear. The germline V and J ends were trimmed by 2 bases and 0 bases, with 8 bases remaining between them. The germline V gene encodes CDR1 KGHSH and CDR2 LQKENI. This CDR3 region has 14 residues. In DNA form, the CDR3 reads TGTGCCAGCTCACCAGTATCTAACTCCTACGAGCAGTACTTC. This codes for CASSPVSNSYEQYF.

The chain uses TRBV19 and TRBJ2-2; 7 positions match TRBD2. Germline V CDR1 and CDR2: LNHDA, SQIVND (reference sequence). The CDR3 runs to 15 residues. Trimming removed 6 bases from V and 3 bases from J; junction bases left unmatched: 7. The CDR3 region has the DNA TGTGCCAGTAGGTGGCTAGCGGAGTACACCGGGGAGCTGTTTTTT. Translating it yields CASRWLAEYTGELFF.

As for this clone: Additional DNA sequences in this sample encode the identical CDR3. CDR3 in DNA: TGTGCCAGCAGCCAAGTCCTCAGCACTGAAGCTTTCTTT. Translated, it gives CASSQVLSTEAFF. The chain combines TRBV3-1 (or the pseudogene TRBV3-2) with TRBJ1-1, with no clear D. The CDR3 has 13 amino acids. From germline, CDR1 is LGHDT and CDR2 YNNKEL (reference sequence). V lost 1 base and J lost 4, with 7 bases in between.

V and J are TRBV11-2 and TRBJ2-1, with no clear D. This CDR3 is built from 15 residues. The germline V gene has CDR1 SGHAT and CDR2 FQNNGV. The V and J ends lost 0 bases and 4 bases respectively, with 10 bases between them. CDR3 residues: CASSLEAAAYNEQFF. For the CDR3, the DNA is TGTGCCAGCAGCTTAGAGGCGGCCGCTTACAATGAGCAGTTCTTC.

The rearrangement uses TRBV7-2 and TRBJ1-2; no clear D. Per the germline V gene, CDR1 is SGHTA and CDR2 is FQGNSA. The CDR3 is made up of 13 amino acids. V dropped 5 bases and J dropped 6 bases, with 13 bases sitting between them. The CDR3: CASSAQSGDGYTF. CDR3 coding DNA: TGTGCCAGCAGCGCCCAAAGCGGGGATGGCTACACCTTC.

The chain employs TRBV3-1 (or the pseudogene TRBV3-2) and TRBJ1-2, with D hard to call. V dropped 3 bases and J dropped 8 bases, with 16 bases sitting between them. CDR3 length: 14 amino acids. Germline-derived CDR1 and CDR2 are LGHDT and YNNKEL (reference sequence). Here the CDR3 reads CASSHRTVAEGYTF. The DNA for the CDR3 is TGTGCCAGCAGCCACCGCACAGTGGCCGAAGGCTACACCTTC.

This chain joins TRBV27 and TRBJ1-5; D perhaps matches TRBD1 (6 bases). Looked up from germline, CDR1 is MNHEY and CDR2 is SMNVEV (reference sequence). Trimming left V 6 bases short and J 6 bases short, with 15 bases between. The CDR3 is 14 residues long. For the CDR3, the DNA is TGTGCCAGCAGACCTATACAGGGCCTTCAGCCCCAGCATTTT. It yields the protein CASRPIQGLQPQHF.